These 5 T cell receptor beta chains originate from one sample sequenced in a study of blood T cell repertoires in COVID-19. Produced via immunoSEQ multiplex PCR; TCRdb's table is partial and in-frame only. The sample consists of 200,000 to 250,000 clones, approximately 86% of them appearing once. The sequenced sample was peripheral blood. Receptors were obtained from a woman aged 25 to 39 who had recovered from COVID-19.

The gene calls are TRBV18 and TRBJ1-2; 9 nucleotides line up with TRBD1. Germline CDR1 is KGHSH and CDR2 is LQKENI. The CDR3 totals 15 residues. The junction had 8 bases not matched to a gene; V was cut back by 3 bases and J by 6 bases. This CDR3 reads CASSPGTGLYHGYTF. In nucleotides, the CDR3 is TGTGCCAGCTCACCCGGGACAGGGCTCTACCATGGCTACACCTTC.

This clone was seen a handful of times. V gene TRBV29-1 combines with J gene TRBJ1-5, with 7 bases identical to TRBD1. Unmatched junction bases numbered 5, after V lost 6 bases and J lost 3 bases. Germline lookup yields CDR1 SQVTM and CDR2 ANQGSEA. The CDR3 runs to 13 residues. CDR3 nucleotide sequence: TGCAGCGTCGCCACAGGGGTCAATCAGCCCCAGCATTTT. The encoded protein is CSVATGVNQPQHF.

This clone was counted once. The chain uses TRBV27 and TRBJ1-2; D is possibly TRBD1 (5 bases). This CDR3 has 14 residues. V gave up 0 bases and J gave up 7 bases, with 12 bases separating them. The germline CDR1 and CDR2 sequences are MNHEY and SMNVEV (reference sequence). As DNA, the CDR3 is TGTGCCAGCAGTTTATCGGGGCAGGGCGGTGGCTACACCTTC. Translating gives CASSLSGQGGGYTF.

V usage is TRBV19 and J usage is TRBJ2-2; TRBD1 is a possible D gene (6 bases). In germline, CDR1 is LNHDA, CDR2 SQIVND (reference sequence). CDR3 size: 15 residues. Trimming took 6 bases from V and 4 from J, leaving 15 bases between them. The CDR3 sequence: CASRGGGPATGELFF. The CDR3 DNA is TGTGCCAGTAGAGGGGGTGGGCCGGCCACCGGGGAGCTGTTTTTT.

V and J are TRBV18 and TRBJ2-1; 8 positions agree with TRBD1. V trimming: 3 bases; J trimming: 15 bases; junction bases outside the gene matches: 10. CDR1 is KGHSH, CDR2 LQKENI, per germline. The CDR3 runs to 13 residues. This CDR3 reads CASSPDRENRMFF. In DNA, the CDR3 is TGTGCCAGCTCACCGGACAGGGAAAATCGTATGTTCTTC. The full variable domain, rest sourced from reference TRBV18 and TRBJ2-1, is NAGVMQNPRHLVRRRGQEARLRCSPMKGHSHVYWYRQLPEEGLKFMVYLQKENIIDESGMPKERFSAEFPKEGPSILRIQQVVRGDSAAYFCASSPDRENRMFFGPGTRLTVL.